This is a list of T cell receptor beta chains from one sample in a study of blood T cell repertoires in COVID-19. The data were produced by immunoSEQ multiplex PCR, yet TCRdb's version contains in-frame clones alone and is incomplete. Of some 55,000 clones in the sample, roughly nine tenths are singletons; the top ten hold around 3%. The sequenced sample was peripheral blood. These receptors all stem from a human donor in a cohort sampled during active COVID-19. Each CDR3 is given with its conserved first and last residue. D genes are given only for firm matches. Size tells how often a clone was seen (once, few, many) or the class of an expanded clone, and some rows leave it out.

D gene	clone size	V gene	J gene	CDR3 protein	CDR3 DNA
NA	NA	TRBV5-1	TRBJ2-5	CASSLDGGRGETQYF	TGCGCCAGCAGCTTGGATGGAGGGCGGGGAGAGACCCAGTACTTC
NA	NA	TRBV5-4	TRBJ1-1	CASSLGGKGNTEAFF	TGTGCCAGCAGCCTCGGCGGGAAGGGGAACACTGAAGCTTTCTTT
NA	NA	TRBV5-1	TRBJ1-4	CASRSGEKLFF	TGCGCCAGCAGATCGGGGGAAAAACTGTTTTTT
TRBD1	NA	TRBV24-1	TRBJ2-7	CATSETGGAYEQYF	TGTGCCACCAGTGAAACAGGGGGCGCCTACGAGCAGTACTTC
NA	NA	TRBV2	TRBJ2-2	CASSLTGNTGELFF	TGTGCCAGCAGCCTGACAGGGAACACCGGGGAGCTGTTTTTT
NA	NA	TRBV4-2	TRBJ1-5	CASSQEAGSRGQPQHF	TGTGCCAGCAGCCAAGAGGCAGGGAGCAGGGGTCAGCCCCAGCATTTT
NA	NA	TRBV5-6	TRBJ2-5	CASRKTGYQETQYF	TGTGCCAGCAGGAAAACAGGGTACCAAGAGACCCAGTACTTC
NA	NA	TRBV28	TRBJ1-1	CASSLSLPEAFF	TGTGCCAGCAGTTTATCCCTCCCTGAAGCTTTCTTT
NA	NA	TRBV9	TRBJ2-3	CASSRRTVVDTQYF	TGTGCCAGCAGCCGACGGACTGTTGTGGATACGCAGTATTTT
TRBD2	NA	TRBV30	TRBJ2-5	CAWGEGETQYF	TGTGCCTGGGGGGAGGGGGAGACCCAGTACTTC
NA	NA	TRBV30	TRBJ1-6	CAWSRQANSPLHF	TGTGCCTGGAGTCGTCAGGCAAATTCACCCCTCCACTTT
TRBD2	NA	TRBV11-2	TRBJ2-1	CASSFSGDEQFF	TGTGCCAGCAGCTTTAGCGGGGATGAGCAGTTCTTC
NA	NA	TRBV21-1	TRBJ2-2	CASIKKYLDRVVTGELFF	TGTGCCAGCATCAAGAAGTACTTGGACAGGGTGGTCACCGGGGAGCTGTTTTTT
NA	NA	TRBV6-5	TRBJ1-1	CASSRERHTEAFF	TGTGCCAGCTCAAGGGAGAGGCACACTGAAGCTTTCTTT
NA	NA	TRBV21-1	TRBJ1-6	CARQHSSPLHF	TGTGCCAGACAACACAGTTCACCCCTCCACTTT
TRBD1	NA	TRBV7-9	TRBJ1-4	CASSLGDRSNNEKLFF	TGTGCCAGCAGCTTAGGGGACAGGAGCAATAATGAAAAACTGTTTTTT
TRBD1	NA	TRBV7-9	TRBJ1-1	CASGNPRGTEAFF	TGTGCCAGCGGCAACCCCAGGGGGACTGAAGCTTTCTTT
NA	NA	TRBV18	TRBJ1-1	CASSPNGNTEAFF	TGTGCCAGCTCACCGAACGGTAACACTGAAGCTTTCTTT
TRBD1	NA	TRBV11-2	TRBJ2-1	CASSLELGRTGKKNEQFF	TGTGCCAGCAGCTTAGAGTTAGGTAGGACAGGGAAGAAGAATGAGCAGTTCTTC
NA	NA	TRBV4-3	TRBJ2-3	CASSQTGGIDTQYF	TGCGCCAGCAGCCAAACGGGGGGCATAGATACGCAGTATTTT
TRBD2	NA	TRBV28	TRBJ2-1	CASSLELAGVGCEQFF	TGTGCCAGCAGTTTAGAACTAGCGGGAGTCGGCTGTGAGCAGTTCTTC
NA	NA	TRBV4-3	TRBJ1-6	CASSQEVTRNSPLHF	TGCGCCAGCAGCCAAGAGGTCACCCGGAATTCACCCCTCCACTTT
NA	NA	TRBV7-3	TRBJ1-1	CASSLSENTEAFF	TGTGCCAGCAGCTTATCAGAGAACACTGAAGCTTTCTTT
TRBD1	NA	TRBV5-6	TRBJ1-3	CASSFGTGLSGNTIYF	TGTGCCAGCAGCTTCGGGACAGGACTTTCTGGAAACACCATATATTTT
TRBD2	NA	TRBV6-6	TRBJ2-4	CASTPTSGTAKNIQYF	TGTGCCAGCACCCCGACTAGCGGAACAGCCAAAAACATTCAGTACTTC
TRBD1	NA	TRBV24-1	TRBJ2-3	CATSDWDRDTQYF	TGTGCCACCAGTGATTGGGACAGAGATACGCAGTATTTT
NA	NA	TRBV11-3	TRBJ2-1	CASSLVAGNEQFF	TGTGCCAGCAGCTTAGTTGCGGGAAATGAGCAGTTCTTC
TRBD1	NA	TRBV4-1	TRBJ2-1	CASSYPGQGIGNEQFF	TGCGCCAGCAGCTACCCGGGACAGGGGATTGGGAATGAGCAGTTCTTC
TRBD1	NA	TRBV6-6	TRBJ1-6	CASNDRGRGSPLHF	TGTGCCAGCAATGACAGGGGACGCGGTTCACCCCTCCACTTT
TRBD2	NA	TRBV9	TRBJ2-1	CASSVSGGENNEQFF	TGTGCCAGCAGCGTTAGCGGGGGGGAAAACAATGAGCAGTTCTTC
TRBD1	few	TRBV2	TRBJ1-5	CASSWTGILQPQHF	TGTGCCAGCAGTTGGACAGGGATATTACAGCCCCAGCATTTT
TRBD1	NA	TRBV29-1	TRBJ2-5	CSVEDGANTGTGETQYF	TGCAGCGTTGAAGATGGGGCCAATACCGGGACAGGGGAGACCCAGTACTTC
TRBD2	once	TRBV9	TRBJ2-1	CASSVVGTTYNEQFF	TGTGCCAGCAGCGTAGTGGGGACTACCTACAATGAGCAGTTCTTC
TRBD1	NA	TRBV4-2	TRBJ1-2	CASSQDVTGAETF	TGTGCCAGCAGCCAAGATGTAACAGGGGCTGAGACCTTC
TRBD1	NA	TRBV28	TRBJ2-3	CASSPPQGNLDTQYF	TGTGCCAGCAGTCCACCACAGGGGAACCTAGATACGCAGTATTTT
NA	NA	TRBV4-1	TRBJ1-3	CASSQGRLSGNTIYF	TGCGCCAGCAGCCAAGGGCGGCTCTCTGGAAACACCATATATTTT
NA	NA	TRBV13	TRBJ2-1	CASSPGDNEQFF	TGTGCCAGCAGCCCCGGGGACAATGAGCAGTTCTTC
NA	NA	TRBV9	TRBJ1-1	CASSVAGHPYEAFF	TGTGCCAGCAGCGTTGCCGGACATCCTTATGAAGCTTTCTTT
NA	once	TRBV5-6	TRBJ2-5	CASSFDWGETQYF	TGTGCCAGCAGCTTTGACTGGGGCGAGACCCAGTACTTC
NA	few	TRBV5-8	TRBJ2-3	CASNQGWVTDTQYF	TGTGCCAGCAACCAGGGGTGGGTGACAGATACGCAGTATTTT
NA	NA	TRBV11-2	TRBJ2-1	CASSLARATSNEQFF	TGTGCCAGCAGCTTAGCCAGGGCGACCTCAAATGAGCAGTTCTTC
TRBD2	NA	TRBV4-2	TRBJ2-5	CASSQDQSWREAGETQYF	TGTGCCAGCAGCCAAGATCAATCCTGGCGGGAGGCGGGAGAGACCCAGTACTTC
NA	NA	TRBV3-1/TRBV3-2	TRBJ1-1	CASSQTGGIGTEAFF	TGTGCCAGCAGCCAGACGGGGGGCATCGGCACTGAAGCTTTCTTT
NA	once	TRBV24-1	TRBJ1-2	CATNGGAPGYGYTF	TGTGCCACCAATGGGGGGGCGCCGGGCTATGGCTACACCTTC
NA	once	TRBV4-2	TRBJ1-1	CASSQGRVEAFF	TGTGCCAGCAGCCAAGGCAGGGTGGAAGCTTTCTTT
TRBD1	NA	TRBV28	TRBJ1-2	CASSRQGYGYTF	TGTGCCAGCAGTCGACAGGGCTATGGCTACACCTTC
TRBD2	NA	TRBV9	TRBJ2-2	CASSVLGLAGLVGELFF	TGTGCCAGCAGCGTATTGGGACTAGCGGGATTGGTCGGGGAGCTGTTTTTT